The 10 T cell receptor beta chains in this list originate from one sample, sequenced in a study of monozygotic twins with inflammatory bowel disease. TCRdb re-called the 5' RACE reads; every CDR3 protein appears as one record, without DNA. The sample features about 350,000 distinct CDR3 sequences, with around 2% in its top ten. Sequencing was carried out using blood. The receptors shown here come from a human donor with ulcerative colitis or Crohn's disease, or a healthy co-twin of an affected twin (not recorded which).

The chain employs TRBV10-3 and TRBJ1-3. Germline lookup yields CDR1 ENHRY and CDR2 SYGVKD. The CDR3 has 14 residues. Here the CDR3 reads CAISEGFAGNTIYF.

J is TRBJ1-2 and V is TRBV29-1; TCRdb's D call of TRBD1 is untestable without DNA. The germline V gene encodes CDR1 SQVTM and CDR2 ANQGSEA. The CDR3 extends over 14 amino acids. The CDR3 region is CSVKQTGTNYGYTF.

The chain recombines TRBV12-3 or TRBV12-4 with TRBJ2-6. The CDR3 covers 17 residues. CDR3 region: CASSFGGKSSGANVLTF.

The V gene is TRBV12-3 or TRBV12-4, the J gene TRBJ2-7; checking the TCRdb D call of TRBD2 is not possible without DNA. This CDR3 region has 14 residues. CDR3 region: CASSASGRPEEQYF.

The J gene is TRBJ2-1, the V gene TRBV12-3 or TRBV12-4; there is no DNA to check the TCRdb D call of TRBD2. The CDR3 covers 15 residues. CDR3 sequence reads: CASSSVEVGYNEQFF.

The CDR3 sequence is CSAMGQGFNEQFF. The rearrangement links TRBV20-1 to TRBJ2-1; TCRdb gives TRBD1 as the D gene, but with no DNA this cannot be confirmed. The CDR3 is made up of 13 amino acids. Per the germline V gene, CDR1 is DFQATT and CDR2 is SNEGSKA (reference sequence).

The genes are TRBV6-2 or TRBV6-3 and TRBJ1-5. The CDR3 runs to 15 residues. Germline V gene data show CDR1 as MNHEY and CDR2 as SVGEGT. The CDR3 reads CASKDMGYSNQPQHF.

The chain combines TRBV4-3 with TRBJ1-2. The V gene's germline CDR1 is LGHNA and CDR2 YSLEER. The CDR3 consists of 16 residues. The CDR3 here is CASRNRDLCSNYGYTF.

V and J are TRBV30 and TRBJ1-5; TCRdb calls TRBD1, which cannot be checked without DNA. The CDR3 is made up of 14 amino acids. Germline V gives CDR1 GTSNPN, CDR2 SVGIG (reference sequence). The CDR3 loop is CAWAAGQQNQPQHF.

CDR3 loop: CASTSFLAGGANVLTF. The V call is TRBV6-2 or TRBV6-3, the J call TRBJ2-6; TCRdb returns TRBD2, unconfirmable since there is no DNA. Germline CDR1 reads MNHEY; CDR2 reads SVGEGT. The CDR3 loop spans 16 amino acids.